One and the same sample provided the 25 T cell receptor beta chains below, sequenced in a study of blood T cell repertoires in COVID-19. Generated by immunoSEQ multiplex PCR, the TCRdb table keeps only in-frame clones and is missing some. The profile shows approximately 75,000 clones, over 65% of them singletons. Sequencing used peripheral blood. The receptors originated from a human donor with acute or convalescent COVID-19. The donor label of this sample is uncertain.

The rearrangement links TRBV10-3 to TRBJ2-1; TRBD2 matches 10 bases. Germline V lookup: CDR1 ENHRY, CDR2 SYGVKD. CDR3 length: 17 amino acids. The V and J ends lost 0 bases and 6 bases, in that order; junction bases with no gene match: 8. DNA for the CDR3: TGTGCCATCAGTGAGTCGAGCGGGAGGGCCACGATCAATGAGCAGTTCTTC. Amino acid sequence: CAISESSGRATINEQFF.

The chain has TRBV18 and TRBJ1-2; D ambiguous. Germline V gene sequence: CDR1 KGHSH, CDR2 LQKENI. CDR3 size: 13 residues. V shed 3 bases and J shed 4 bases, with 9 bases lying between them. The CDR3 sequence is CASSPQEAYGYTF. CDR3 in DNA: TGTGCCAGCTCACCTCAGGAGGCCTATGGCTACACCTTC.

The chain links TRBV7-2 to TRBJ2-7, with TRBD1 matching over 7 bases. J gave up 3 bases and V 5 bases, and 7 bases lay outside the gene matches. The CDR3 is 14 amino acids. CDR1 and CDR2 (germline): SGHTA, FQGNSA. The CDR3 sequence: CASSQQAGGYEQYF. CDR3 nucleotides: TGTGCCAGCAGCCAACAAGCAGGGGGCTACGAGCAGTACTTC.

V gene TRBV6-6 combines with J gene TRBJ2-2; tentative D call: TRBD1 (5 bases). Deletions cut 2 bases from V and 4 bases from J, with 14 bases between. Germline CDR1 and CDR2: MNHNY and SVGAGI (reference sequence). The CDR3 totals 16 residues. The chain's CDR3 is CASSYPQGFGTGELFF. Here the CDR3 DNA reads TGTGCCAGCAGTTACCCTCAGGGATTCGGCACCGGGGAGCTGTTTTTT.

V and J are TRBV2 and TRBJ2-2, with a weak D call TRBD2 (5 bases). The germline CDR1 and CDR2 sequences are SNHLY and FYNNEI. Trimming left V 8 bases short and J 4 bases short, with 11 bases between. This CDR3 comprises 13 residues. The CDR3 reads CASSERATGELFF. In nucleotides, the CDR3 is TGTGCCAGCTCAGAGAGGGCCACCGGGGAGCTGTTTTTT.

The chain employs TRBV5-1 and TRBJ2-1; 10 nucleotides line up with TRBD2. Germline V gene sequence: CDR1 SGHRS, CDR2 YFSETQ. Losses at the gene ends were 3 bases for V and 4 bases for J; bases not matched to a gene: 7. The CDR3 loop spans 16 amino acids. Here the CDR3 reads CASSYSGGTLYNEQFF. For the CDR3, the DNA is TGCGCCAGCAGCTATAGCGGGGGGACCTTATACAATGAGCAGTTCTTC.

V usage is TRBV19 and J usage is TRBJ1-4; 7 bases match TRBD1. Germline V gives CDR1 LNHDA, CDR2 SQIVND (reference sequence). After removal of 3 bases from V and 4 bases from J, the junction contained 8 bases not matched to a gene. CDR3 length equals 16 residues. The CDR3 here is CASSIPVGQHNEKLFF. The CDR3 DNA sequence: TGTGCCAGTAGTATTCCGGTGGGACAGCATAATGAAAAACTGTTTTTT.

As concerns this clone: Additional DNA sequences in this sample encode the identical CDR3. The chain recombines TRBV7-9 with TRBJ1-3; 7 positions match TRBD1. J was trimmed by 0 bases and V by 4 bases; bases with no gene match: 3. Germline CDR1 and CDR2: SEHNR and FQNEAQ (reference sequence). The CDR3 has 15 amino acids. The CDR3 DNA reads TGTGCCAGCAGCTCCGACAGGGCCTCTGGAAACACCATATATTTT. Translating gives CASSSDRASGNTIYF. Complete variable domain (other parts from reference TRBV7-9 and TRBJ1-3): DTGVSQNPRHKITKRGQNVTFRCDPISEHNRLYWYRQTLGQGPEFLTYFQNEAQLEKSRLLSDRFSAERPKGSFSTLEIQRTEQGDSAMYLCASSSDRASGNTIYFGEGSWLTVV.

Many counts were recorded for this clone. The V gene is TRBV5-4, the J gene TRBJ2-2, with D possibly being TRBD1 (5 bases). CDR3 length equals 14 residues. V was shortened by 2 bases and J by 0 bases, with 5 bases between the two germline ends. Per germline, CDR1 SGHNT and CDR2 YYREEE (reference sequence). CDR3 amino acids: CASSFRANTGELFF. The CDR3 region has the DNA TGTGCCAGCAGCTTCAGGGCGAACACCGGGGAGCTGTTTTTT.

The chain combines TRBV28 with TRBJ2-1, with 9 positions matching TRBD2. With 4 bases clipped from V and 4 bases from J, the junction kept 8 bases outside the gene matches. The CDR3 runs 16 residues. Germline V lookup: CDR1 MDHEN, CDR2 SYDVKM. CDR3 region: CASSSLAGVRYNEQFF. In DNA, the CDR3 is TGTGCCAGCAGTTCCTTAGCGGGAGTCAGGTACAATGAGCAGTTCTTC.

A few counts support this clone. This CDR3 is CASSLGGDEQYF. The CDR3 coding sequence is TGCGCCAGCAGCTTGGGGGGCGACGAGCAGTACTTC. This sequence joins TRBV5-1 and TRBJ2-7; a possible D gene is TRBD1 (5 bases). CDR3 size: 12 residues. Looked up from germline, CDR1 is SGHRS and CDR2 is YFSETQ. Trimming removed 0 bases at V and 5 bases at J, with 6 bases between.

The genes are TRBV7-8 and TRBJ2-3; the D gene is possibly TRBD2 (5 bases). The V gene's germline CDR1 is SGHVS and CDR2 FQNEAQ. CDR3 size: 14 residues. Between the trimmed V and J ends, which lost 7 bases and 2 bases, there was a span of 13 bases. In nucleotides, the CDR3 is TGTGCCAGCAAGCTAGCTGGGTACACAGATACGCAGTATTTT. As protein: CASKLAGYTDTQYF.

This clone was recorded a few times. The chain couples TRBV6-2 or TRBV6-3 to TRBJ1-5, with D possibly TRBD1 on 5 matching bases. Germline lookup yields CDR1 MNHEY and CDR2 SVGEGT. The ends were cut back, 5 bases at V and 4 bases at J, with 9 bases in the middle. There are 13 residues in the CDR3. CDR3 nucleotides: TGTGCCAGCAGTGTGGGGGGAAATCAGCCCCAGCATTTT. Translation gives CASSVGGNQPQHF.

V usage is TRBV5-4 and J usage is TRBJ2-1; no definite D call. V was cut by 4 bases and J by 5 bases, with 4 bases left in between. The CDR3 spans 11 residues. Germline V CDR1 and CDR2: SGHNT, YYREEE (reference sequence). The CDR3 DNA reads TGTGCCAGCAGCCTAAACAATGAGCAGTTCTTC. It is translated as CASSLNNEQFF.

V and J are TRBV6-6 and TRBJ2-2; tentative D call: TRBD1 (6 bases). The V end was cut by 6 bases, the J end by 5 bases, with 10 bases between. Germline V CDR1 and CDR2: MNHNY, SVGAGI (reference sequence). This CDR3 is built from 13 residues. CDR3 residues: CASSPRGTGELFF. In nucleotides, the CDR3 is TGTGCCAGCAGCCCGAGGGGGACCGGGGAGCTGTTTTTT.

The rearrangement links TRBV10-1 to TRBJ2-3; weak D call: TRBD1 (6 bases). The CDR3 is made up of 16 amino acids. Germline V gene lookup returns CDR1 WNHNN and CDR2 SYGVQD (reference sequence). The V end was cut by 2 bases, the J end by 2 bases, with 14 bases between. CDR3 region: CASSEGGHNNTDTQYF. The CDR3 DNA is TGCGCCAGCAGTGAGGGGGGACACAATAACACAGATACGCAGTATTTT.

The rearrangement links TRBV7-6 to TRBJ2-5; possibly TRBD2 for D (6 bases). Germline CDR1 reads SGHVS; CDR2 reads FNYEAQ. The V end lost 3 bases, the J end lost 7 bases, and 6 bases lay between the germline ends. CDR3 length equals 11 residues. CDR3: CASSLEGTQYF. The CDR3 DNA reads as TGTGCCAGCAGCTTGGAGGGGACCCAGTACTTC.

The chain has TRBV19 and TRBJ1-6; the match to TRBD1 covers 9 bases. J was trimmed by 7 bases and V by 5 bases; bases with no gene match: 9. CDR3 length: 16 residues. Germline-derived CDR1 and CDR2 are LNHDA and SQIVND (reference sequence). CDR3 loop: CASSATGGGENSPLHF. CDR3 in DNA: TGTGCCAGTAGTGCTACAGGGGGCGGAGAAAATTCACCCCTCCACTTT.

The chain couples TRBV11-2 to TRBJ2-5, with 7 bases identical to TRBD2. The CDR3 consists of 14 residues. Germline CDR1 reads SGHAT; CDR2 reads FQNNGV. The trim removed 3 bases at V and 5 bases at J, leaving 6 bases unmatched. CDR3 protein: CASSFGAGVETQYF. CDR3 nucleotide sequence: TGTGCCAGCAGCTTCGGGGCGGGAGTGGAGACCCAGTACTTC.

This clone was seen a few times. The chain carries TRBV29-1 and TRBJ2-5, with D perhaps TRBD2 (5 bases). Trimming shortened V by 7 bases and J by 4 bases, and 10 bases separated the two germline ends. CDR3 length: 11 residues. Germline V gives CDR1 SQVTM, CDR2 ANQGSEA. The CDR3 DNA reads as TGCAGCGCCCCCGAGGGAGAGACCCAGTACTTC. It encodes CSAPEGETQYF.

This clone was seen only a few times. The chain has TRBV19 and TRBJ2-7; 11 bases line up with TRBD2. V dropped 10 bases and J dropped 2; count of bases not matched to a gene: 4. The germline V gene has CDR1 LNHDA and CDR2 SQIVND (reference sequence). This CDR3 has 13 residues. Here the CDR3 reads CATGTSGPYEQYF. In DNA, the CDR3 is TGTGCCACCGGGACTAGCGGCCCCTACGAGCAGTACTTC.

The J gene is TRBJ1-3, the V gene TRBV21-1; the D call of TRBD1 is as the table states it, not checked on the DNA. TRBV21-1 is labeled a pseudogene. CDR3 length: 16 residues. CDR3 sequence: CASSIQGQLGGNTIYF. In nucleotides, the CDR3 is TGTGCCAGCAGCATACAGGGCCAACTAGGAGGAAACACCATATATTTT.

This clone was seen a handful of times. The chain has TRBV7-9 and TRBJ2-5, with TRBD1 identical over 9 bases. This CDR3 spans 14 amino acids. After removal of 4 bases from V and 5 bases from J, the junction contained 5 bases not matched to a gene. Germline loops: CDR1 SEHNR, CDR2 FQNEAQ (reference sequence). This CDR3 reads CASSWTGVGETQYF. In DNA, the CDR3 is TGTGCCAGCAGCTGGACAGGGGTAGGGGAGACCCAGTACTTC. Combining the CDR3 with reference TRBV7-9 and TRBJ2-5 gives the whole variable domain DTGVSQNPRHKITKRGQNVTFRCDPISEHNRLYWYRQTLGQGPEFLTYFQNEAQLEKSRLLSDRFSAERPKGSFSTLEIQRTEQGDSAMYLCASSWTGVGETQYFGPGTRLLVL.

This clone came up once. The chain joins TRBV7-2 to TRBJ2-5; 10 bases fit TRBD2. The CDR3 extends over 16 amino acids. From germline, CDR1 is SGHTA and CDR2 FQGNSA. V lost 4 bases, J lost 3 bases, and 8 bases stayed unmatched. CDR3 amino acids: CASSYSGSGGEETQYF. For the CDR3, the DNA is TGTGCCAGCAGCTACTCAGGCAGCGGGGGGGAAGAGACCCAGTACTTC.

The chain couples TRBV5-5 to TRBJ2-5, with D perhaps TRBD1 (5 bases). Deletions cut 0 bases from V and 2 bases from J, with 8 bases between. Germline CDR1 SGHKS, CDR2 YYEKEE (reference sequence). The CDR3 extends over 14 amino acids. The CDR3 DNA sequence: TGTGCCAGCAGCTTGGGGGGCAGGCAAGAGACCCAGTACTTC. Amino acids: CASSLGGRQETQYF.